The TCR beta chain under discussion was sequenced for a study of cytomegalovirus exposure and HLA in healthy donors. Study-wide points: CMV serostatus was the sole immune exposure data available. Productive status was seen about 87% or about 30% of the time for most TCR beta V segments in an earlier analysis.

The CDR3 contains 11 residues. The germline V gene has CDR1 SNHLY and CDR2 FYNNEI. Trimming stripped 6 bases from V and 2 bases from J, with 3 bases between. Points on this clone: Its antigen is not identified.

The study ran its PCR with 60 Vbeta and 13 Jbeta primers. The protocol was immunoSEQ multiplex PCR, while the TCRdb copy is restricted to in-frame clones and leaves out a portion. The sample contains 150,000 to 180,000 clones, around 68% of which appear only once. The sequence was collected from a young man in good health and CMV-seronegative. This chain joins TRBV2 and TRBJ2-3, with D hard to call. Sequencing was performed on PBMCs. In DNA, the CDR3 is TGTGCCAGCAGCTTCACAGATACGCAGTATTTT. Translation: CASSFTDTQYF.